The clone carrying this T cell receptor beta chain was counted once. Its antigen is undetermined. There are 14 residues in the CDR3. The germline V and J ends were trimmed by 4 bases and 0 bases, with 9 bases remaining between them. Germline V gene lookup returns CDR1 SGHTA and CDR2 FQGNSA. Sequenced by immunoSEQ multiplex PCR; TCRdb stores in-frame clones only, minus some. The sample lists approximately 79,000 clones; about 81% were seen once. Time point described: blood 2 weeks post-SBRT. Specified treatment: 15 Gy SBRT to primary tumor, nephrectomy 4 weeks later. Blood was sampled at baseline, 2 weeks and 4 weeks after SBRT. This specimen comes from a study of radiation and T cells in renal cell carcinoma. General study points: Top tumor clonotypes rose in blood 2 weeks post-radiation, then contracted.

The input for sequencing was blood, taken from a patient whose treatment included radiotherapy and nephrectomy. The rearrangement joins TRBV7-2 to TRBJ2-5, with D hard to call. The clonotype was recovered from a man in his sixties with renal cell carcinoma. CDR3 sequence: CASSSVRYQETQYF. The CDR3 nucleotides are TGTGCCAGCAGCTCTGTACGGTACCAAGAGACCCAGTACTTC.